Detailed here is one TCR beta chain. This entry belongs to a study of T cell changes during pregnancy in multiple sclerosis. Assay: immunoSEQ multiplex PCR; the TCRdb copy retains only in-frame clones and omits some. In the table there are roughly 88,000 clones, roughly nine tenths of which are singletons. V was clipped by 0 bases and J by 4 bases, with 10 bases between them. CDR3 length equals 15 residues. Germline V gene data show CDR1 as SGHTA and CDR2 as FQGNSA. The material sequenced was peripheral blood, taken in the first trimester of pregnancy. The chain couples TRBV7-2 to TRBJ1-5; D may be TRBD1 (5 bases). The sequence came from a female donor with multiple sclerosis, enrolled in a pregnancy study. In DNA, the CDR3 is TGTGCCAGCAGCTTAGCAGGGGTAGAAAATCAGCCCCAGCATTTT. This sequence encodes CASSLAGVENQPQHF.